This T cell receptor beta chain was obtained from a study of early T cells in non-severe SARS-CoV-2 infection. The TCR library protocol was used to attach unique molecular identifiers. These identifiers were attached to individual cDNA molecules. TCRdb re-derived calls from the 5' RACE reads in MiXCR, one entry per CDR3 protein. The top ten hold less than 1.5% of the sample, which has approximately 79,000 distinct CDR3 sequences, 9.5% to 15% seen once. The germline V gene encodes CDR1 MNHEY and CDR2 SVGEGT. CDR3 size: 13 residues. V lost 2 bases and J lost 3, with 6 bases in between. The chain uses TRBV6-2 or TRBV6-3 and TRBJ2-3, with D perhaps TRBD1 or TRBD2 (5 bases each). Sequencing input: whole blood. This receptor was identified in an adult who was a healthcare worker with PCR-confirmed SARS-CoV-2 infection or an uninfected control (not recorded which). The CDR3, as DNA: TGTGCCAGCAGTTACGGGACGACAGATACGCAGTATTTT. Protein: CASSYGTTDTQYF.